A selection of T cell receptor beta chains follows, all from one sample in a study of T cells expressing NK-cell markers. Each CDR3 protein gets one entry in TCRdb, which reprocessed the 5' RACE reads and gives no DNA. The sample totals fewer than 400,000 distinct CDR3 sequences. The sequencing input was blood T cells: a sorted CD56 or NKG2C T cell subset, CD4+ or CD8+ T cells, or bulk PBMC T cells (not recorded which). These receptor sequences come from a woman aged 50 to 65 in good health. Both conserved end residues are part of each CDR3.

cdr3_aa	v_call	j_call
CASSLGQDRGTDTQYF	TRBV7-9	TRBJ2-3
CASSPDDRSGELFF	TRBV7-9	TRBJ2-2
CASSRDSTNEKLFF	TRBV19	TRBJ1-4
CASSPGLAGDNNEQFF	TRBV12-3/TRBV12-4	TRBJ2-1
CASSYSRANEQFF	TRBV6-5	TRBJ2-1
CATRPTRDRGDTQYF	TRBV24-1	TRBJ2-3
CASSQRQGTYGYTF	TRBV7-2	TRBJ1-2
CASTRATSGLTTGELFF	TRBV25-1	TRBJ2-2
CASSLKREFGTDTQYF	TRBV13	TRBJ2-3
CASSLGQGIYSNQPQHF	TRBV7-9	TRBJ1-5
CASSHAGVQGNSPLHF	TRBV5-1	TRBJ1-6
CATSREGQGTNNEQFF	TRBV15	TRBJ2-1
CASSQVGRGDYNEQFF	TRBV4-1	TRBJ2-1
CASSIRGNSPLHF	TRBV12-3/TRBV12-4	TRBJ1-6
CSAYYPLQKTQYF	TRBV20-1	TRBJ2-5
CASRGSGSRDTQYF	TRBV5-1	TRBJ2-3
CASSGDLIRERSTDTQYF	TRBV7-8	TRBJ2-3